These 14 T cell receptor beta chains originate from one sample sequenced in a study of T cells after yellow fever vaccination. MiXCR, applied by TCRdb to the 5' RACE reads, yields one record per CDR3 protein. The repertoire includes approximately 30,000 distinct CDR3 sequences, nearly 4.5% of them detected once, and approximately 46% sits in the top ten. Source: CD8+ T cells sorted from PBMCs, taken 5 days after the yellow fever booster vaccination. All receptors come from a man aged 25 to 45 who received the YFV17D yellow fever vaccine.

This clonotype was observed at least ten times. The V call is TRBV4-3, the J call TRBJ2-7; 9 bases map to TRBD1. This CDR3 is 15 amino acids long. In germline, CDR1 is LGHNA, CDR2 YSLEER. The trim removed 3 bases at V and 6 bases at J, leaving 9 bases unmatched. CDR3 protein: CASSQGQGLQSEQYF. The CDR3 DNA is TGCGCCAGCAGCCAGGGACAGGGACTACAATCCGAGCAGTACTTC.

Ten or more counts support this clonotype. DNA of the CDR3: TGTGCCAGCAGCTTAGGCGACAATGAGCAGTTCTTC. Its translation is CASSLGDNEQFF. The chain joins TRBV7-8 to TRBJ2-1; D is uncertain. Germline CDR1 SGHVS, CDR2 FQNEAQ. V gave up 1 base and J gave up 5 bases, with 3 bases separating them. The CDR3 totals 12 residues.

This clonotype has a handful of counts. The rearrangement joins TRBV6-1 to TRBJ2-7, with D unclear. V was trimmed by 6 bases and J by 1 base, leaving 1 base between them. Germline CDR1 is MNHNS and CDR2 is SASEGT. The CDR3 loop spans 10 amino acids. The CDR3 DNA reads TGTGCCAGCAGGTCCTACGAGCAGTACTTC. It is translated as CASRSYEQYF.

This clonotype was picked up many times. The V and J genes are TRBV11-2 and TRBJ2-3, with 10 nucleotides matching TRBD2. Trimming removed 3 bases from V and 1 base from J; junction bases left unmatched: 19. CDR1 and CDR2 from the germline V gene are SGHAT and FQNNGV. The length of the CDR3 is 21 residues. In nucleotides, the CDR3 is TGTGCCAGCAGCTTGGATCGAAAAAGTGATAGGCTAGCGGGAGGCACAGATACGCAGTATTTT. Amino acid sequence: CASSLDRKSDRLAGGTDTQYF.

Many counts were recorded for this clonotype. The genes are TRBV27 and TRBJ2-1, with TRBD2 as a possible D gene (5 bases). This CDR3 contains 17 residues. Germline V gene sequence: CDR1 MNHEY, CDR2 SMNVEV (reference sequence). Trimming pared 3 bases from V and 2 bases from J, leaving 17 bases between. The CDR3 here is CASSFGLDGNAYNEQFF. CDR3 bases: TGTGCCAGCAGTTTCGGGCTTGACGGGAACGCCTACAATGAGCAGTTCTTC.

Many counts were recorded for this clonotype. The chain couples TRBV4-2 to TRBJ2-1; D remains unclear. From germline, CDR1 is LGHNA and CDR2 YNFKEQ. V was clipped by 0 bases and J by 7 bases, with 1 base between them. The CDR3 totals 11 residues. This CDR3 is CASSQENEQFF. Written as DNA, the CDR3 is TGTGCCAGCAGCCAAGAAAATGAGCAGTTCTTC.

This clonotype was found many times. V usage is TRBV2 and J usage is TRBJ2-1; perhaps TRBD1 as D (5 bases). The germline gives CDR1 SNHLY, CDR2 FYNNEI. The CDR3 loop spans 9 amino acids. CDR3 in DNA: TGTGGCCAGGGCAATGAGCAGTTCTTC. It translates to CGQGNEQFF.

This clonotype was observed at least ten times. This chain uses TRBV20-1 with TRBJ2-7; no definite D call. CDR3 size: 12 residues. Trimming pared 6 bases from V and 2 bases from J, leaving 11 bases between. Germline lookup yields CDR1 DFQATT and CDR2 SNEGSKA (reference sequence). CDR3 protein: CSASDGAYEQYF. As DNA, the CDR3 is TGCAGTGCCTCGGACGGCGCCTACGAGCAGTACTTC.

This clonotype was seen many times. The V call is TRBV10-2, the J call TRBJ2-6; 9 positions match TRBD2. Germline CDR1 WSHSY, CDR2 SAAADI. Losses at the gene ends were 2 bases for V and 1 base for J; bases not matched to a gene: 6. The CDR3 length is 18 residues. CDR3 nucleotide sequence: TGCGCCAGCAGTGAGGTTAGCGGGAGCGCTTCTGGGGCCAACGTCCTGACTTTC. It is translated as CASSEVSGSASGANVLTF.

The table lists this clonotype with many counts. The V and J genes are TRBV7-8 and TRBJ2-5; 7 bases align to TRBD2. Per the germline V gene, CDR1 is SGHVS and CDR2 is FQNEAQ. Losses at the gene ends were 4 bases for V and 0 bases for J; bases not matched to a gene: 11. The CDR3 is made up of 17 amino acids. The CDR3 DNA sequence: TGTGCCAGCAGCTCCCCGGCGGCTAGCGGACACCAAGAGACCCAGTACTTC. Translating it yields CASSSPAASGHQETQYF.

At least ten counts were recorded for this clonotype. CDR3 residues: CSARDWLAGDPGELFF. The CDR3 DNA sequence: TGCAGTGCTAGAGATTGGCTAGCGGGAGACCCCGGGGAGCTGTTTTTT. The gene calls are TRBV20-1 and TRBJ2-2; 10 nucleotides align to TRBD2. The germline gives CDR1 DFQATT, CDR2 SNEGSKA (reference sequence). The V segment lost 0 bases and the J segment 6 bases; nucleotides outside the gene matches: 7. This CDR3 is 16 amino acids long.

J is TRBJ2-1 and V is TRBV2, with 8 bases identical to TRBD2. CDR1 SNHLY and CDR2 FYNNEI come from the germline V gene. The CDR3 sequence is 17 residues long. CDR3 region: CTCSPKGSGDPYNEQFF. The CDR3 DNA follows: TGTACCTGCAGTCCCAAGGGTAGCGGGGACCCCTACAATGAGCAGTTCTTC.

In this sample, this clonotype turned up many times. V gene TRBV7-8 combines with J gene TRBJ2-2, with D possibly TRBD2 on 5 matching bases. The germline CDR1 and CDR2 sequences are SGHVS and FQNEAQ. The CDR3 totals 15 residues. The ends were cut back, 0 bases at V and 4 bases at J, with 9 bases in the middle. CDR3 nucleotide sequence: TGTGCCAGCAGCTTAGCGAGGGAGACCACCGGGGAGCTGTTTTTT. Its protein product is CASSLARETTGELFF.

This clonotype occurred many times. The gene calls are TRBV6-6 and TRBJ2-2, with 9 bases matching TRBD2. The CDR3 contains 15 residues. V was pared by 5 bases and J by 4 bases, with 5 bases of the junction left unmatched. The germline CDR1 and CDR2 sequences are MNHNY and SVGAGI (reference sequence). As DNA, the CDR3 is TGTGCCAGCAGTCCTAGCGGGGTAATCACCGGGGAGCTGTTTTTT. As protein: CASSPSGVITGELFF.